This T cell receptor beta chain was sequenced during a study of blood T cell repertoires in COVID-19. The protocol was immunoSEQ multiplex PCR, while the TCRdb copy is restricted to in-frame clones and leaves out a portion. The sample holds about 55,000 clones, 75% to 95% seen once. The ends lost 4 bases at V and 5 bases at J; junction bases unmatched: 3. Germline V CDR1 and CDR2: SGHRS, YFSETQ. The CDR3 is 14 amino acids. This TCR derives from a human donor with active COVID-19. The donor label of this sample is uncertain. The source material was peripheral blood. The chain couples TRBV5-1 to TRBJ1-5; 10 nucleotides align to TRBD1. The CDR3 DNA follows: TGCGCCAGCAGCACCGGACAGGGGGATCAGCCCCAGCATTTT. The encoded protein is CASSTGQGDQPQHF.